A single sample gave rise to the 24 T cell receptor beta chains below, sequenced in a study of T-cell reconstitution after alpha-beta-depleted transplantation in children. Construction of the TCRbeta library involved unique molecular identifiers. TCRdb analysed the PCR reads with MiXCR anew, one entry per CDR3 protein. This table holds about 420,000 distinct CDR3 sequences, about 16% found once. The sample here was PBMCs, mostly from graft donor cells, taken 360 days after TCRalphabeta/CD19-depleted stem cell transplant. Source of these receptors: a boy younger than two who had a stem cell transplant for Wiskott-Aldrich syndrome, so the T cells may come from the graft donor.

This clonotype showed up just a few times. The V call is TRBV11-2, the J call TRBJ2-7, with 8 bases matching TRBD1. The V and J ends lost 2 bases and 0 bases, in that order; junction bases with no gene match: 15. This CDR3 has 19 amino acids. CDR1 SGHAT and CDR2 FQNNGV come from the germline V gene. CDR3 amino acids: CASSLRPLRTRGLSYEQYF. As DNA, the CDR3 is TGTGCCAGCAGCTTAAGGCCCCTGCGGACCAGGGGGCTCTCCTACGAGCAGTACTTC.

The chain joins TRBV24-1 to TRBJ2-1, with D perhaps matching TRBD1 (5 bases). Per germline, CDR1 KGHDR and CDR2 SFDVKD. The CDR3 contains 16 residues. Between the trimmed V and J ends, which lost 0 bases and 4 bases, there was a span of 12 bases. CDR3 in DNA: TGTGCCACCAGTGATTTGCGAGGACAAGGATACAATGAGCAGTTCTTC. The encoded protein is CATSDLRGQGYNEQFF.

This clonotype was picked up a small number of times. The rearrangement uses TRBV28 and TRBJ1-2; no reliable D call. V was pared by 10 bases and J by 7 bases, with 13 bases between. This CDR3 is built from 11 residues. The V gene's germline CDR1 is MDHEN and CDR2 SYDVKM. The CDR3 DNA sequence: TGTGCCACCACCCTATTAGCTGGCTACACCTTC. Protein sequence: CATTLLAGYTF.

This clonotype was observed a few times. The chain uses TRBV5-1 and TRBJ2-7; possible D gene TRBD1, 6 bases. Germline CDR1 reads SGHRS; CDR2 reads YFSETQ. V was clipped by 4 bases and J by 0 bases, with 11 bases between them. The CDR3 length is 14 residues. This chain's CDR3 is CASSRGHFSYEQYF. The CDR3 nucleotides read TGCGCCAGCAGCCGGGGACACTTCTCCTACGAGCAGTACTTC. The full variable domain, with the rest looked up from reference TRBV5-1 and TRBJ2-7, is KAGVTQTPRYLIKTRGQQVTLSCSPISGHRSVSWYQQTPGQGLQFLFEYFSETQRNKGNFPGRFSGRQFSNSRSEMNVSTLELGDSALYLCASSRGHFSYEQYFGPGTRLTVT.

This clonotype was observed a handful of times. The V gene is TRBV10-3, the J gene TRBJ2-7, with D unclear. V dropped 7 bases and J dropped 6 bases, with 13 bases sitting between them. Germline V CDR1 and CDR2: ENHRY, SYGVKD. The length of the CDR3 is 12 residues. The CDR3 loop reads CAITTPPAEQYF. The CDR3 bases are TGTGCCATCACGACACCTCCTGCCGAGCAGTACTTC.

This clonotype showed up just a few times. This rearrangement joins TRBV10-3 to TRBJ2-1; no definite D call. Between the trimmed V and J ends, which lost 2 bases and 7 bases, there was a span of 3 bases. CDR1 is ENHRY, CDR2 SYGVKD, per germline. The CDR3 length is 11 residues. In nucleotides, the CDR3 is TGTGCCATCAGTGAGACGAATGAGCAGTTCTTC. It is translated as CAISETNEQFF.

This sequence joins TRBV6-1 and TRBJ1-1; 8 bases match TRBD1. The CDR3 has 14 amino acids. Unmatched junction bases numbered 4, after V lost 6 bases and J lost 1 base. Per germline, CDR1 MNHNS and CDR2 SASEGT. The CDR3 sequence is CASSPGGENTEAFF. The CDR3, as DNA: TGTGCCAGCAGCCCAGGGGGCGAGAACACTGAAGCTTTCTTT.

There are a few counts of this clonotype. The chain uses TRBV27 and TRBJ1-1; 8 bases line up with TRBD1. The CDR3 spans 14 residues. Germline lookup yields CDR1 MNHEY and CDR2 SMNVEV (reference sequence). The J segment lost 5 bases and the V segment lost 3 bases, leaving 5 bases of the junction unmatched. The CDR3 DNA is TGTGCCAGCAGTTTGTACAGGGGGGGGACTGAAGCTTTCTTT. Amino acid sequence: CASSLYRGGTEAFF.

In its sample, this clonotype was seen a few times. CDR3 sequence reads: CSGGGTLYEQYF. In nucleotides, the CDR3 is TGCAGCGGTGGAGGGACCCTCTACGAGCAGTACTTC. The chain links TRBV29-1 to TRBJ2-7; D is perhaps TRBD2 (6 bases). CDR3 length: 12 amino acids. V lost 7 bases and J lost 3, with 13 bases in between. From germline, CDR1 is SQVTM and CDR2 ANQGSEA.

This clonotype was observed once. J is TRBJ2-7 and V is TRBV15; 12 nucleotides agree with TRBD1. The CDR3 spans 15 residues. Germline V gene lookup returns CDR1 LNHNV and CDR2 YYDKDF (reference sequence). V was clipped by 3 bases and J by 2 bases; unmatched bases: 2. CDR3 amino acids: CATSRGTGGTYEQYF. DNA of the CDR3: TGTGCCACCAGCAGGGGGACAGGGGGCACCTACGAGCAGTACTTC.

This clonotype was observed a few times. The CDR3 loop is CASSRRGGGHEQYF. CDR3 bases: TGTGCCAGCAGCCGACGTGGGGGAGGGCACGAGCAGTACTTC. This rearrangement joins TRBV7-2 to TRBJ2-7, with 7 bases aligning to TRBD2. The CDR3 consists of 14 residues. J gave up 5 bases and V 5 bases, and 9 bases lay outside the gene matches. CDR1 and CDR2 (germline): SGHTA, FQGNSA. The full variable domain, completed using reference TRBV7-2 and TRBJ2-7, is GAGVSQSPSNKVTEKGKDVELRCDPISGHTALYWYRQSLGQGLEFLIYFQGNSAPDKSGLPSDRFSAERTGGSVSTLTIQRTQQEDSAVYLCASSRRGGGHEQYFGPGTRLTVT.

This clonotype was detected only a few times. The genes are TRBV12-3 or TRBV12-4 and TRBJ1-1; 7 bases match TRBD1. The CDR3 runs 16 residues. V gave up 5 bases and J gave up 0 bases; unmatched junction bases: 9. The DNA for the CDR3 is TGTGCCAGCAGTCGTCCGTGGACAGGCGTGAACACTGAAGCTTTCTTT. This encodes CASSRPWTGVNTEAFF.

The CDR3 DNA is TGTGCCGGACCGGGACAGGGTTCCTATGAGCAGTTCTTC. This gives the protein CAGPGQGSYEQFF. V usage is TRBV2 and J usage is TRBJ2-1; the match to TRBD1 covers 9 bases. The V gene end was trimmed by 11 bases and the J gene end by 8 bases; junction bases not matched to a gene: 10. Germline-derived CDR1 and CDR2 are SNHLY and FYNNEI. The CDR3 totals 13 residues. The variable domain in full, with the rest retrieved from reference TRBV2 and TRBJ2-1, is EPEVTQTPSHQVTQMGQEVILRCVPISNHLYFYWYRQILGQKVEFLVSFYNNEISEKSEIFDDQFSVERPDGSNFTLKIRSTKLEDSAMYFCAGPGQGSYEQFFGPGTRLTVL.

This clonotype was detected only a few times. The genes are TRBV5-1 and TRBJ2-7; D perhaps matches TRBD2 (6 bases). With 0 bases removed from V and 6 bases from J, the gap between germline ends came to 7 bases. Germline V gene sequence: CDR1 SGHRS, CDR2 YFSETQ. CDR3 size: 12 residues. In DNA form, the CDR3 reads TGCGCCAGCAGCTTGGAGGGACTCGAGCAGTACTTC. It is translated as CASSLEGLEQYF.

For the CDR3, the DNA is TGTGCCAGCAGTTTCGGGCTAGGGGCCGGGGAGCTGTTTTTT. It specifies CASSFGLGAGELFF. This chain uses TRBV27 with TRBJ2-2; possibly TRBD1 for D (5 bases). With 3 bases removed from V and 6 bases from J, the gap between germline ends came to 11 bases. Per the germline V gene, CDR1 is MNHEY and CDR2 is SMNVEV (reference sequence). This CDR3 has 14 amino acids.

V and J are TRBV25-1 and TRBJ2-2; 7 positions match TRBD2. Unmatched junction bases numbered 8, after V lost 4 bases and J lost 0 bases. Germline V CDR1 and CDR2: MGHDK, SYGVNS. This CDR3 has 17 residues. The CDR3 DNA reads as TGTGCCAGCAGTGTTTGGGGGGGATCAGCGAACACCGGGGAGCTGTTTTTT. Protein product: CASSVWGGSANTGELFF.

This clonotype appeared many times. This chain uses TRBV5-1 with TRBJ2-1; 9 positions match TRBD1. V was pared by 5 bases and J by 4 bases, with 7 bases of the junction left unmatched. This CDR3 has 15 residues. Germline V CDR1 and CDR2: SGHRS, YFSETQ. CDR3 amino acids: CASSTGTGSYNEQFF. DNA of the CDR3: TGCGCCAGCAGTACCGGGACAGGGTCTTACAATGAGCAGTTCTTC.

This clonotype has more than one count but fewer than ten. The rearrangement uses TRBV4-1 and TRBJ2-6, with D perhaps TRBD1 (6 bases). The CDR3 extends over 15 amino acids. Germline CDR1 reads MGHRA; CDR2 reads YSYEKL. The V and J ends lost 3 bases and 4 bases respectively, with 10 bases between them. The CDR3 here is CASSQQGPGANVLTF. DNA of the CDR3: TGCGCCAGCAGCCAGCAGGGGCCCGGGGCCAACGTCCTGACTTTC.

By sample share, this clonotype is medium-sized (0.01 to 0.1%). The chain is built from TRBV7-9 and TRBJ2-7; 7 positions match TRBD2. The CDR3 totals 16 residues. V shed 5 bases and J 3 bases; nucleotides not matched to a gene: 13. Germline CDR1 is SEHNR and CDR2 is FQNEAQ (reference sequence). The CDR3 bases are TGTGCCAGCAGCCCTGACGGGCGGGGGACCCACTACGAGCAGTACTTC. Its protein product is CASSPDGRGTHYEQYF.

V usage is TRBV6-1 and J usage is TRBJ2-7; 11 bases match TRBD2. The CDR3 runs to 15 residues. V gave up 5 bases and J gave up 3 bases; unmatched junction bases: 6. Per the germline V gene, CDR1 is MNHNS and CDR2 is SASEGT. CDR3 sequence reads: CASSTAGTSGYEQYF. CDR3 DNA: TGTGCCAGCAGTACCGCCGGGACTAGCGGCTACGAGCAGTACTTC.

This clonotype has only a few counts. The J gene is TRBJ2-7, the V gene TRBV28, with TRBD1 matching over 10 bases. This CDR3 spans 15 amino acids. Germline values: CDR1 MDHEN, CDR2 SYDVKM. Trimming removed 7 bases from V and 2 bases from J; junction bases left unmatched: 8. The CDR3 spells CASTDDGTGAYEQYF. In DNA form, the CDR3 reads TGTGCCAGCACGGATGACGGGACAGGGGCCTACGAGCAGTACTTC.

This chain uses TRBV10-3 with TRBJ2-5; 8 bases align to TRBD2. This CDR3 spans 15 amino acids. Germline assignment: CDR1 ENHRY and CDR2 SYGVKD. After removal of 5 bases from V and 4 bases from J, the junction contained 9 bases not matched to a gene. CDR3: CAISKLAVTGETQYF. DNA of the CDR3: TGTGCCATCAGTAAACTAGCGGTTACTGGAGAGACCCAGTACTTC.

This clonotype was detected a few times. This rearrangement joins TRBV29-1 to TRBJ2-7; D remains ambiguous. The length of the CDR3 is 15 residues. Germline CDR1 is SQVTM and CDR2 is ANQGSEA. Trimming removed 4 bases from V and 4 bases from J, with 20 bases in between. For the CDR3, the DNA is TGCAGCGTTGCCGGCCTCAGCAGTTGGAGATACGAGCAGTACTTC. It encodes CSVAGLSSWRYEQYF.

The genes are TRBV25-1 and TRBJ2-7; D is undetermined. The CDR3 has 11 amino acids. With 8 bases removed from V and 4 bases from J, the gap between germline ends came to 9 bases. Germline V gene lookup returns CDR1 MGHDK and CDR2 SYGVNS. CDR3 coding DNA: TGTGCCAGCGCGAAAGTTTACGAGCAGTACTTC. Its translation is CASAKVYEQYF.